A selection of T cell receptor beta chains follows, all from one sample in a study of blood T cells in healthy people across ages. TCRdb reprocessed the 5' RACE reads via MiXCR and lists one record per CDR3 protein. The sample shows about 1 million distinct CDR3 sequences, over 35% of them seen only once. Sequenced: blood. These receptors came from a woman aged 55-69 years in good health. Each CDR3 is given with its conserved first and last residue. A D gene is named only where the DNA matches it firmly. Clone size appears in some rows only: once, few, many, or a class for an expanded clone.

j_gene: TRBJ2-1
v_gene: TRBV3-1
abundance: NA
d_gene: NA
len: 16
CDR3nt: TGTGCCAGCAGCCAAGGCTGGGGCGGGACCTACAATGAGCAGTTCTTC
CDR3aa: CASSQGWGGTYNEQFF

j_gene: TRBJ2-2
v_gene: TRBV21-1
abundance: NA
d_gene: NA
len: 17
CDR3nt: TGTGCCAGCAGCAAAGTCGGTTGGCAGGATAACACCGGGGAGCTGTTTTTT
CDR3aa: CASSKVGWQDNTGELFF

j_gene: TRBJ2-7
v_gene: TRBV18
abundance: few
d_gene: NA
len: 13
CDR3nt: TGTGCCAGCTCACCCAAGGACGGTGACGAGCAGTACTTC
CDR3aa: CASSPKDGDEQYF

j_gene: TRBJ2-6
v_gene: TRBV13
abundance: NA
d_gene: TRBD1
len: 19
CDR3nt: TGTGCCAGCAGCTCCGGACGGACAGGCGTTGGCTCTGGGGCCAACGTCCTGACTTTC
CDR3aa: CASSSGRTGVGSGANVLTF

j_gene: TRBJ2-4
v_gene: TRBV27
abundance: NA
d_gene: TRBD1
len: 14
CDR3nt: TGTGCCAGCAGTCACAGGGGGACCAAAAACATTCAGTACTTC
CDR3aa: CASSHRGTKNIQYF

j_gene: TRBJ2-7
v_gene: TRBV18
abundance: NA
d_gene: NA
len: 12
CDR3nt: TGTGCCAGCTCACCCAGCCCCTTCGAGCAGTACTTC
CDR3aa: CASSPSPFEQYF

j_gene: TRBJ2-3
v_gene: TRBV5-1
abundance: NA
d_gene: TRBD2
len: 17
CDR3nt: TGCGCCAGCAGCTTGGCCGGGACTAGCGGGAGTTGGGATACGCAGTATTTT
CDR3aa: CASSLAGTSGSWDTQYF

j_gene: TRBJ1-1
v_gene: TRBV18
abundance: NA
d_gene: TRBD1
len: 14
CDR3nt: TGTGCCAGCTCCCCTTCAGGGGGGGGCACTGAAGCTTTCTTT
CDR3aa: CASSPSGGGTEAFF

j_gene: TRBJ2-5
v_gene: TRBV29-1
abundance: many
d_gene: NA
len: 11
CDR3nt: TGCAGCGTTGCACTAGCAGAGACCCAGTACTTC
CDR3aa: CSVALAETQYF

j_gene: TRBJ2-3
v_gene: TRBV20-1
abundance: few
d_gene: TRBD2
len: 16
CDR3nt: TGCAGTGCTAGAGCGGGACTAGCGGGAGCCACAGATACGCAGTATTTT
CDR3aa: CSARAGLAGATDTQYF

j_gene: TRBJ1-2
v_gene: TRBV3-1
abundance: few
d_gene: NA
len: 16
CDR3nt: TGTGCCAGCAGCCATTATCTCCTGGGGATTGACTATGGCTACACCTTC
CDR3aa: CASSHYLLGIDYGYTF

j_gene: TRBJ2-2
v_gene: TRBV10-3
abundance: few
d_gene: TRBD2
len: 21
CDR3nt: TGTGCCATCAGTGGCTCCACTCCCAGGACTAGCGGGAGCGGGAACACCGGGGAGCTGTTTTTT
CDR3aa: CAISGSTPRTSGSGNTGELFF

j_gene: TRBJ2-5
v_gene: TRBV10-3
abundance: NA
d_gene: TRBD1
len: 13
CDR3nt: TGTGTCATCAGGCGACAGGGGATGGAGACCCAGTACTTC
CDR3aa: CVIRRQGMETQYF

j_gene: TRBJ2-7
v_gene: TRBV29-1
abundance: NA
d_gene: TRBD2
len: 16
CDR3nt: TGCAGCGCGGAGACTAGCATTGCAAGAAAAGGATACGAGCAGTACTTC
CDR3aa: CSAETSIARKGYEQYF

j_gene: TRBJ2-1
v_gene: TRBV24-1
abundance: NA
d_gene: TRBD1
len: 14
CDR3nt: TGTGCCACCAGTTACAGGGGGGTTGACAATGAGCAGTTCTTC
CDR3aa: CATSYRGVDNEQFF

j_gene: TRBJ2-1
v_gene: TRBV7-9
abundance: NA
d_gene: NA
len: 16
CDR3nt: TGTGCCAGCACCACAATAAAAGCGGCATCTGGATGGGAGCAGTTCTTC
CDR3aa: CASTTIKAASGWEQFF

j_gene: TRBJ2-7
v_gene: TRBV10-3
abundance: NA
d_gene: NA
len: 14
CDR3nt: TGTGCCATCAGTGATCGAGGAGGTGGTTACGAGCAGTACTTC
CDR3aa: CAISDRGGGYEQYF

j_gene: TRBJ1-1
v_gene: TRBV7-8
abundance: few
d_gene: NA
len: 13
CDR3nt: TGTGCCAGCAGCTTAGCTGGGGTGACTGAAGCTTTCTTT
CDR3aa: CASSLAGVTEAFF

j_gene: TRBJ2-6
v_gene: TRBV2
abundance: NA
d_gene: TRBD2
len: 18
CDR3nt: TGTGCCAGCAGCCCCGGACTAGCGGGAGCAGCCGGGGCCAACGTCCTGACTTTC
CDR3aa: CASSPGLAGAAGANVLTF

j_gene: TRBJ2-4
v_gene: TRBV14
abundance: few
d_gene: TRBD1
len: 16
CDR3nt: TGTGCCAGCAGCCAAGACCCGAGGACAGGGGGCTGGGAGCAGTACTTC
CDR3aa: CASSQDPRTGGWEQYF

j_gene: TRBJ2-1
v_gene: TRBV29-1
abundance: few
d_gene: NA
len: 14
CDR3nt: TGCAGCGTTGGGATCGGGACATCGGGGAATGAGCAGTTCTTC
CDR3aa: CSVGIGTSGNEQFF

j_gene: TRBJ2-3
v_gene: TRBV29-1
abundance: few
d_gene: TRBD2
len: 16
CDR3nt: TGCAGCATTAGCGGGAGGGCCGGAGGGAGCACAGATACGCAGTATTTT
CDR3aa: CSISGRAGGSTDTQYF

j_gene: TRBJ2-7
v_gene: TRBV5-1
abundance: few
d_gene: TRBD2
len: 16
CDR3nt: TGCGCCAGCAGCTTCCTAGCGGGCACCCAGGTCTACGAGCAGTACTTC
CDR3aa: CASSFLAGTQVYEQYF

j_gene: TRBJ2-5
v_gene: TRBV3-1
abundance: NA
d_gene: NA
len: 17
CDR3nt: TGTGCCAGCAGCCAACCTAAAGGGGGGGTCCCCCAAGAGACCCAGTACTTC
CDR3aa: CASSQPKGGVPQETQYF

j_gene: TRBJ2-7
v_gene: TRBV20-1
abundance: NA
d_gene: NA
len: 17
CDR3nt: TGCAGTGCTAGGAGGTCGACGGAAAAACAGTTCCCCGGCGAGCAGTACTTC
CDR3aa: CSARRSTEKQFPGEQYF

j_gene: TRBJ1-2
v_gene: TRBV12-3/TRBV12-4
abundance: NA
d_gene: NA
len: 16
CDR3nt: TGTGCCAGCAGTCCGTCACCTCACGGGACCTTGGGGGGCTACACCTTC
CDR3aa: CASSPSPHGTLGGYTF

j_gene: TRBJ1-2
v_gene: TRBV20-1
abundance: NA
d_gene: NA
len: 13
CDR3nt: TGCAGTGCTAGAGGTCCACTGGGGAATGGCTACACCTTC
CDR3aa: CSARGPLGNGYTF

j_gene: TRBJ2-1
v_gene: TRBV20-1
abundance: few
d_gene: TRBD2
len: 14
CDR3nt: TGCAGTGCTAGCAGCGGGAGAAAGCTCGTTGAGCAGTTCTTC
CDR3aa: CSASSGRKLVEQFF

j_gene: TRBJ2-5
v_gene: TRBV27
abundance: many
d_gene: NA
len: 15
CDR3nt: TGTGCCAGCAGTATCCAGGGCGGATACCAAGAGACCCAGTACTTC
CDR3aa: CASSIQGGYQETQYF

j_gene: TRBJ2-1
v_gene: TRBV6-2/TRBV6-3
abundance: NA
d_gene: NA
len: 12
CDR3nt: TGTGCCAGCAGTTACGACTTTGCTGAGCAGTTCTTC
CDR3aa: CASSYDFAEQFF

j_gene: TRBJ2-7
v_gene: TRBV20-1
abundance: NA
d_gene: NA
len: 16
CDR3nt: TGCAGTGCTAGATGGAGAGGGCGTCGGGGGTTTTACGAGCAGTACTTC
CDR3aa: CSARWRGRRGFYEQYF

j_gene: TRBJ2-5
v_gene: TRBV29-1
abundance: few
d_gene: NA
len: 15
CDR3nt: TGCAGCGCATATAGCAACCGTTTCGGCCAAGAGACCCAGTACTTC
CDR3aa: CSAYSNRFGQETQYF

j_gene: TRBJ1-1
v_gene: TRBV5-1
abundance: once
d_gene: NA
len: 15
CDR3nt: TGCGCCAGCAGCTTGCGAGGGCAAGGTAACACTGAAGCTTTCTTT
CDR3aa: CASSLRGQGNTEAFF

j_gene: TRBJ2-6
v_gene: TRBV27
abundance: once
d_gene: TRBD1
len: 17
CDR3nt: TGTGCCAGCAGTTTACGACAGGGGATGGGTGGGGCCAACGTCCTGACTTTC
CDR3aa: CASSLRQGMGGANVLTF

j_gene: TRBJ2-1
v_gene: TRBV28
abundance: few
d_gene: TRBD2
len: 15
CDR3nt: TGTGCCAGCAGCTCCGGACTAGCGGTCGATAATGAGCAGTTCTTC
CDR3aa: CASSSGLAVDNEQFF

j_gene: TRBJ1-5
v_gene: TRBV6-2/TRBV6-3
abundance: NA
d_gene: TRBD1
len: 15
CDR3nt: TGTGCCAGCAGTTCCGCGACAGGGTTCAATCAGCCCCAGCATTTT
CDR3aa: CASSSATGFNQPQHF

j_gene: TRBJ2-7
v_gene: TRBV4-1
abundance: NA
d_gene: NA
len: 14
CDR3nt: TGCGCCAGCAGCCGACGGGCGGCTATGGACGAGCAGTACTTC
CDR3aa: CASSRRAAMDEQYF

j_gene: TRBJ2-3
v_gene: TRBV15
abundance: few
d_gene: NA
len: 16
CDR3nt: TGTGCCACCTCCATGGGGCTCCGGGGGACGGCAGATACGCAGTATTTT
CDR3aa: CATSMGLRGTADTQYF

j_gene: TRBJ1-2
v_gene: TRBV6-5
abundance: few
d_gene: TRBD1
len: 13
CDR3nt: TGTGCCAGCGGGACAGTAGTGGGAAATGGCTACACCTTC
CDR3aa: CASGTVVGNGYTF

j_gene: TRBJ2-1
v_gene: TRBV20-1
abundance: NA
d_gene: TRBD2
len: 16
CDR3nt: TGCAGTGCGCCGGTCCTTAGGACTAGCGGGCCAAATGAGCAGTTCTTC
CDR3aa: CSAPVLRTSGPNEQFF

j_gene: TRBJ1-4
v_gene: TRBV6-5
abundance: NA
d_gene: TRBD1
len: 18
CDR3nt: TGTGCCAGCAGTTACTCGGGATCACAGGGGGCGCTGGACGGAAAACTGTTTTTT
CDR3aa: CASSYSGSQGALDGKLFF

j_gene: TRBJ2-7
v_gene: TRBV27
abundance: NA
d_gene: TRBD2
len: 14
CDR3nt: TGTGCCAGCAGAATTAGCGGGAGGTCGTACGAGCAGTACTTC
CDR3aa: CASRISGRSYEQYF

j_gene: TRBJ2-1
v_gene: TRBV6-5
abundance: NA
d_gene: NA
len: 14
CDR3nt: TGTGCCAGCAGTTACGGTGACTTCTACAATGAGCAGTTCTTC
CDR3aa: CASSYGDFYNEQFF

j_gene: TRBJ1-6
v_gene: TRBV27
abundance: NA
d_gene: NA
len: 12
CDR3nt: TGTGCCAGCAGGTGGTCTAATTCACCCCTCCACTTT
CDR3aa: CASRWSNSPLHF

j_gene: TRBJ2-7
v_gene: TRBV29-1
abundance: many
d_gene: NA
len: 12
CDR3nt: TGCAGCGTCCATCAGGGTTCCCACGAGCAGTACTTC
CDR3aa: CSVHQGSHEQYF

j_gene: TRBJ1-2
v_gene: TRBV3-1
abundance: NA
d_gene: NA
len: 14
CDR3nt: TGTGCCAGCAGCCAAGACAGGGGTGGCCGTGGCTACACCTTC
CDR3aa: CASSQDRGGRGYTF

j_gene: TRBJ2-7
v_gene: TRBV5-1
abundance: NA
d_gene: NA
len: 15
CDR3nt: TGCGCCAGCAGCTTGGCGACGGCAAGCTCCTACGAGCAGTACTTC
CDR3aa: CASSLATASSYEQYF